Shown below are 9 T cell receptor beta chains from a single sample sequenced in a study of regulatory T cells in long-lasting Graves disease. Time point given: newly diagnosed GD, antithyroid drugs for less than 3 months. The TCR library was prepared using RNA isolated from PBMCs. Construction of the TCR beta libraries employed iRepertoire HTBI primers in conjunction with Arm-PCR of CDR3 regions. TCRdb itself ran the multiplex PCR reads through MiXCR, one entry per CDR3 protein. The sample records roughly 500,000 distinct CDR3 sequences, about 14% being singletons. The same specimen was also included in a second study, on T cells in Graves' hyperthyroidism and ophthalmopathy.

The material was peripheral blood mononuclear cells (PBMCs), obtained at new diagnosis, from a patient treated with antithyroid drugs. These receptor sequences come from a young man with Graves disease.

The CDR3 reads CASSRQGLMREQYF. The CDR3 DNA follows: TGTGCCAGTAGTCGACAGGGGCTGATGCGGGAGCAGTACTTC. The V and J genes are TRBV19 and TRBJ2-7, with 8 positions matching TRBD1. Germline V CDR1 and CDR2: LNHDA, SQIVND (reference sequence). V dropped 5 bases and J dropped 7; count of bases not matched to a gene: 10. This CDR3 has 14 residues.

In its sample, this clonotype was seen many times. This chain connects TRBV30 to TRBJ1-1; D is unclear. V dropped 0 bases and J dropped 1 base, with 6 bases sitting between them. Germline loops: CDR1 GTSNPN, CDR2 SVGIG (reference sequence). This CDR3 spans 13 amino acids. DNA of the CDR3: TGTGCCTGGAGTGTATACGGGAACACTGAAGCTTTCTTT. Encoded protein: CAWSVYGNTEAFF.

This clonotype has ten or more counts. The chain recombines TRBV12-3 or TRBV12-4 with TRBJ2-5; 9 positions agree with TRBD1. V gave up 6 bases and J gave up 2 bases; unmatched junction bases: 7. The CDR3 has 15 amino acids. The chain's CDR3 is CASSAPGQGQETQYF. In nucleotides, the CDR3 is TGTGCCAGCAGCGCTCCGGGACAGGGTCAAGAGACCCAGTACTTC.

Notes on this clonotype: With a much larger clone just one base away, this may be a read error. The chain couples TRBV12-3 or TRBV12-4 to TRBJ2-5; D is possibly TRBD2 (5 bases). This CDR3 spans 12 amino acids. The CDR3 DNA reads TGTCCCAGCGGAGTTGGGAAAGAGACCCAGTACTTC. Residues: CPSGVGKETQYF.

The chain carries TRBV7-8 and TRBJ2-2, with 7 positions matching TRBD2. The CDR3 runs 15 residues. V dropped 6 bases and J dropped 4; count of bases not matched to a gene: 8. CDR1 is SGHVS and CDR2 is FQNEAQ in the germline V gene. The CDR3 spells CASRKTSERTGELFF. The CDR3 DNA sequence: TGTGCCAGCAGAAAAACTAGCGAACGCACCGGGGAGCTGTTTTTT.

In its sample, this clonotype was seen many times. V and J are TRBV5-1 and TRBJ2-7; D ambiguous. Deletions cut 3 bases from V and 2 bases from J, with 6 bases between. Germline CDR1 reads SGHRS; CDR2 reads YFSETQ. The CDR3 has 12 residues. The CDR3 loop reads CASSYPAYEQYF. The CDR3 region has the DNA TGCGCCAGCAGCTATCCAGCCTACGAGCAGTACTTC.

This clonotype was seen at least ten times. The chain combines TRBV4-1 with TRBJ1-2, with TRBD1 matching over 10 bases. The CDR3 consists of 16 residues. With 2 bases clipped from V and 7 bases from J, the junction kept 10 bases outside the gene matches. Germline V gene lookup returns CDR1 MGHRA and CDR2 YSYEKL. The CDR3 coding sequence is TGCGCCAGCAGCCAACCGACAGGGGGCGCCAAGGCTGGCTACACCTTC. Its translation is CASSQPTGGAKAGYTF.

This clonotype appeared many times. The rearrangement uses TRBV6-1 and TRBJ2-3, with D perhaps matching TRBD2 (5 bases). CDR1 is MNHNS, CDR2 SASEGT, per germline. The CDR3 has 13 amino acids. V gave up 6 bases and J gave up 5 bases, with 12 bases separating them. The CDR3 DNA sequence: TGTGCCAGCAGGGGGAGATCAGGAGATACGCAGTATTTT. It codes for CASRGRSGDTQYF.

The rearrangement joins TRBV24-1 to TRBJ2-2; D is ambiguous. CDR3 size: 13 residues. V gave up 5 bases and J gave up 5 bases, with 8 bases separating them. Germline CDR1 and CDR2: KGHDR and SFDVKD. The CDR3 DNA follows: TGTGCCACCAGTGTCGGGCTGACCGGGGAGCTGTTTTTT. This codes for CATSVGLTGELFF.